These 16 T cell receptor beta chains were all obtained from the same sample, sequenced in a study of shared T cell receptors in the human thymus. Assay: immunoSEQ multiplex PCR; the TCRdb copy retains only in-frame clones and omits some. The repertoire includes 600,000 to 900,000 clones, approximately 83% of them detected once, and around 0.0094% sits in the top ten. The sample was also reused in another study, on human thymus T cells.

Source material: thymocytes. The origin of the receptors is a girl under three years old with a congenital heart defect.

This sequence joins TRBV28 and TRBJ1-5; weak D call: TRBD1 (5 bases). There are 18 residues in the CDR3. Looked up from germline, CDR1 is MDHEN and CDR2 is SYDVKM. Trimming cost V 5 bases and J 2 bases, with 22 bases left between them. The CDR3 DNA is TGTGCCAGCAGTAAGTGCCGTCGTGGTCAGGGCCGCAATCAGCCCCAGCATTTT. Protein sequence: CASSKCRRGQGRNQPQHF.

The DNA for the CDR3 is TGTGCCAGCAGTGGAGAGGGGTGGACAGGTCCCACGATCTATAATTCACCCCTCCACTTT. It specifies CASSGEGWTGPTIYNSPLHF. This rearrangement joins TRBV2 to TRBJ1-6; 7 bases are a match to TRBD1. Per the germline V gene, CDR1 is SNHLY and CDR2 is FYNNEI. The ends lost 4 bases at V and 3 bases at J; junction bases unmatched: 18. CDR3 length equals 20 residues.

Only one count was recorded for this clone. The genes are TRBV19 and TRBJ1-2; TRBD1 agrees at 12 bases. The CDR3 is 16 amino acids. CDR1 is LNHDA and CDR2 is SQIVND in the germline V gene (reference sequence). V trimming: 5 bases; J trimming: 4 bases; junction bases outside the gene matches: 8. The DNA for the CDR3 is TGTGCCAGTAGTCCGGGACAGGGGGCGCGGGGCTATGGCTACACCTTC. Its protein is CASSPGQGARGYGYTF.

The chain couples TRBV4-1 to TRBJ1-2; D remains unclear. V was clipped by 4 bases and J by 5 bases, with 23 bases between them. From germline, CDR1 is MGHRA and CDR2 YSYEKL. This CDR3 is 17 amino acids long. The DNA of the CDR3 is TGCGCCAGCAGCCCCCGCGGCCATCAAGGAGGTGGTTATGGCTACACCTTC. This encodes CASSPRGHQGGGYGYTF.

The chain is built from TRBV7-8 and TRBJ2-7; weak D call: TRBD2 (6 bases). This CDR3 has 15 residues. Trimming pared 1 base from V and 2 bases from J, leaving 12 bases between. The V gene's germline CDR1 is SGHVS and CDR2 FQNEAQ. The DNA for the CDR3 is TGTGCCAGCAGCTTAGGACTTGGCGGGGCCTACGAGCAGTACTTC. Its protein is CASSLGLGGAYEQYF.

The chain's CDR3 is CATSRDRAPEGAETQYF. In DNA form, the CDR3 reads TGTGCCACCAGCAGAGATCGGGCCCCGGAGGGCGCAGAGACCCAGTACTTC. This chain uses TRBV15 with TRBJ2-5; D possibly corresponds to TRBD2 (6 bases). Trimming shortened V by 0 bases and J by 4 bases, and 18 bases separated the two germline ends. This CDR3 is 17 amino acids long. The germline V gene encodes CDR1 LNHNV and CDR2 YYDKDF (reference sequence).

The chain links TRBV14 to TRBJ2-6; TRBD1 is a possible D gene (6 bases). This CDR3 has 16 amino acids. Germline values: CDR1 SGHDN, CDR2 FVKESK. V lost 5 bases and J 2 bases, leaving 13 bases between the germline ends. Here the CDR3 reads CASSGHRAPGANVLTF. CDR3 bases: TGTGCCAGCAGCGGACACAGGGCTCCTGGGGCCAACGTCCTGACTTTC.

The J gene is TRBJ1-1, the V gene TRBV18, with 8 positions matching TRBD1. This CDR3 comprises 18 residues. Germline assignment: CDR1 KGHSH and CDR2 LQKENI. The V segment lost 3 bases and the J segment 1 base; nucleotides outside the gene matches: 13. For the CDR3, the DNA is TGTGCCAGCTCACCTGGCTTCGGGACAGGCTCCGGGAACACTGAAGCTTTCTTT. Protein: CASSPGFGTGSGNTEAFF.

This clone was observed a single time. The chain uses TRBV5-8 and TRBJ1-2; D is undetermined. The CDR3 consists of 13 residues. Germline assignment: CDR1 SGHTS and CDR2 YDEGEE. V was cut by 4 bases and J by 6 bases, with 13 bases left in between. CDR3 loop: CASSAPGYNGYTF. The CDR3, as DNA: TGTGCCAGCAGCGCCCCCGGGTACAATGGCTACACCTTC.

The chain has TRBV10-2 and TRBJ2-1; 12 bases fit TRBD2. Germline V gene lookup returns CDR1 WSHSY and CDR2 SAAADI. The CDR3 totals 16 residues. The V gene end was trimmed by 0 bases and the J gene end by 7 bases; junction bases not matched to a gene: 4. The CDR3 sequence is CASSESRLAGENEQFF. CDR3 sequence (DNA): TGCGCCAGCAGTGAGTCGCGACTAGCGGGGGAGAATGAGCAGTTCTTC.

The chain recombines TRBV9 with TRBJ2-3, with no clear D. V lost 3 bases, J lost 4 bases, and 3 bases lay in between. This CDR3 spans 11 amino acids. CDR1 is SGDLS and CDR2 is YYNGEE in the germline V gene. The CDR3 DNA reads TGTGCCAGCAGCGCGGCAGATACGCAGTATTTT. This translates into CASSAADTQYF.

This clone has more than one count but fewer than ten. V usage is TRBV15 and J usage is TRBJ1-5; D uncertain. V was clipped by 7 bases and J by 7 bases, with 8 bases between them. This CDR3 is 11 amino acids long. Per the germline V gene, CDR1 is LNHNV and CDR2 is YYDKDF (reference sequence). The DNA of the CDR3 is TGTGCCACCACAATTTCCCAGCCCCAGCATTTT. Translation gives CATTISQPQHF.

The chain carries TRBV29-1 and TRBJ2-1, with a tentative D call TRBD1 (6 bases). The CDR3 totals 15 residues. The germline gives CDR1 SQVTM, CDR2 ANQGSEA. Trimming removed 2 bases from V and 7 bases from J, with 18 bases in between. CDR3 sequence: CSVEPRTDLLNEQFF. CDR3 coding DNA: TGCAGCGTTGAACCCAGGACAGACCTTTTGAATGAGCAGTTCTTC.

The chain uses TRBV6-1 and TRBJ1-1; 7 positions agree with TRBD1. With 10 bases clipped from V and 3 bases from J, the junction kept 11 bases outside the gene matches. Germline loops: CDR1 MNHNS, CDR2 SASEGT. CDR3 length: 14 amino acids. The CDR3 protein is CATFQGQLYTEAFF. In nucleotides, the CDR3 is TGTGCCACCTTTCAGGGACAGTTATACACTGAAGCTTTCTTT.

The chain employs TRBV19 and TRBJ1-4; TRBD1 might be the D (5 bases). This CDR3 region has 14 residues. The germline gives CDR1 LNHDA, CDR2 SQIVND (reference sequence). Trimming cost V 3 bases and J 5 bases, with 10 bases left between them. CDR3 loop: CASSMGPPNEKLFF. DNA of the CDR3: TGTGCCAGTAGTATGGGGCCGCCAAATGAAAAACTGTTTTTT.

The gene calls are TRBV28 and TRBJ2-2; 11 nucleotides line up with TRBD2. Germline trimming cut 4 bases from V and 6 bases from J; bases unmatched to any gene: 10. The CDR3 is 17 amino acids. Germline CDR1 MDHEN, CDR2 SYDVKM. The CDR3 region is CASSWLESSGGSGELFF. The DNA for the CDR3 is TGTGCCAGCAGTTGGCTAGAATCTAGCGGGGGGTCCGGGGAGCTGTTTTTT.